This T cell receptor (beta chain) was observed in a study of beta chain features in type 1 diabetes. Study-wide findings and caveats: When VDJ junctions were examined, type 1 diabetes patients showed fewer insertions and more deletions. Resolution of whether HLA type affects TCRB rearrangement was not achieved here.

Regarding this clone: Its antigen is still unknown.

Sequenced material consisted of expressed TCRB transcripts (all of the isolated RNA was reverse transcribed). Measured with immunoSEQ multiplex PCR; TCRdb has only the in-frame clones, and not every one. This table has fewer than 400,000 clones, around 7.6% appearing once. Every participating donor gave one draw, a heparinised blood sample averaging around 120 mL. CD4+ naive, central memory, regulatory and stem cell-like memory subsets were isolated by sorting on CD45RO/CCR7/CD25/CD127/CD95/CD27. The specimen was central memory CD4+ T cells from blood. This receptor was obtained from a young woman in good health.

CDR3 nucleotides: TGTGCCAGCAGCTCACCCAATCAGCCCCAGCATTTT. Translated: CASSSPNQPQHF. The chain recombines TRBV7-2 with TRBJ1-5; D gene uncertain. V was pared by 4 bases and J by 3 bases, with 4 bases between. The CDR3 extends over 12 amino acids. Germline CDR1 is SGHTA and CDR2 is FQGNSA.